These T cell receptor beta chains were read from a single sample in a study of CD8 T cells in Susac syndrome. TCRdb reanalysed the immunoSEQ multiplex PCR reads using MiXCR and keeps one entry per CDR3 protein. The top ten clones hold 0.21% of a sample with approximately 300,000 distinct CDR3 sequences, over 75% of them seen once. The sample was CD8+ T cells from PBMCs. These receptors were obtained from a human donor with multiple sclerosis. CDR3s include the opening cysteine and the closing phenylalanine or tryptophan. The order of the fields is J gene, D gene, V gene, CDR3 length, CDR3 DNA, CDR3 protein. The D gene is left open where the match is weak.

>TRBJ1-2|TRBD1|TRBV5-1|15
TGCGCCAGCAGCTTTGAACCGGGACAGGGATATGGCTACACCTTC
CASSFEPGQGYGYTF
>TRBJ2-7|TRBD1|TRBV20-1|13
TGCAGTGCTAGCCATGACAGGGGCTACGAGCAGTACTTC
CSASHDRGYEQYF
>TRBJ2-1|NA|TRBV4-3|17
TGCGCCAGCAGCCAAGGGGCGACTGCATGGGCCTACAATGAGCAGTTCTTC
CASSQGATAWAYNEQFF
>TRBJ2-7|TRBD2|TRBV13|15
TGTGCCAGCAGCCCCCGGCTAGCGGGGTCCTACGAGCAGTACTTC
CASSPRLAGSYEQYF
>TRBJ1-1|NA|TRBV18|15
TGTGCCAGCTCACCACGGGGGGCTCTGATTCTTGAAGCTTTCTTT
CASSPRGALILEAFF
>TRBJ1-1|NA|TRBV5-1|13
TGCGCCAGCAGCGACAGGACGAACACTGAAGCTTTCTTT
CASSDRTNTEAFF
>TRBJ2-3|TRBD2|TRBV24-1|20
TGTGCCACCAGTGATCACCAGGGACTAGCGGGAGGGAGAGGCACAGATACGCAGTATTTT
CATSDHQGLAGGRGTDTQYF
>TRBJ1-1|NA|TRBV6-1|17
TGTGCCAGCAGTCCCCTCTGGGGAACGGAAATGAACACTGAAGCTTTCTTT
CASSPLWGTEMNTEAFF
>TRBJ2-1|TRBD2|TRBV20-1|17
TGCAGTGCTAGAGGTACTAGCGGGAGTTCGGGAGTGGGTGAGCAGTTCTTC
CSARGTSGSSGVGEQFF
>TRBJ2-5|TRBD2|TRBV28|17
TGTGCCAGCAGCCCTCCCGCCACTAGCGGGAGGGAAGAGACCCAGTACTTC
CASSPPATSGREETQYF
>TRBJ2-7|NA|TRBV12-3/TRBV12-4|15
TGTGCCAGCAGTTTGGACGGACGATCCTTGGGGGAGCAGTACTTC
CASSLDGRSLGEQYF
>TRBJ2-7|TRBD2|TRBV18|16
TGTGCCAGCTCACAACTACAGCGGGAGGTGGTCCACGAGCAGTACTTC
CASSQLQREVVHEQYF
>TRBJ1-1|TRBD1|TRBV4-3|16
TGCGCCAGCAGCCAAGCTGGCCAGGGGGGGGGTCCTGAAGCTTTCTTT
CASSQAGQGGGPEAFF
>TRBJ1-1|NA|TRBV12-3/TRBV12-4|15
TGTGCCAGCAGAGGGGGGGTTGAAGGGAACACTGAAGCTTTCTTT
CASRGGVEGNTEAFF
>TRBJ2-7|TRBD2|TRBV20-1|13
TGCAGTGCTAGCAGCGGGAGGGCCTACGAGCAGTACTTC
CSASSGRAYEQYF
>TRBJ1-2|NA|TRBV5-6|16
TGTGCCAGCAGCTTGGGTGCGCGAACTCCTAACTATGGCTACACCTTC
CASSLGARTPNYGYTF